This TCR beta chain originates from a study of T cells in Graves' hyperthyroidism and ophthalmopathy. This clonotype was seen more than once but under ten times. CDR3 size: 14 residues. Germline V gene lookup returns CDR1 MNHEY and CDR2 SVGAGI. The V and J ends lost 4 bases and 3 bases, in that order; junction bases with no gene match: 2. It was RNA transcripts that yielded the amplified TCR beta CDR3 regions. HTBI primers were employed in a first-round RT-PCR of the TCR CDR3. TCRdb redid the calling of the multiplex PCR reads with MiXCR, one entry per CDR3 protein. This sample has over 550,000 distinct CDR3 sequences; approximately 16% occur once, and the top ten carry 15% to 20%.

Sequencing was performed on blood. The TCR was taken from a woman aged 18-35 years with Graves' hyperthyroidism. This sequence joins TRBV6-5 and TRBJ2-3; 9 bases map to TRBD2. CDR3 sequence reads: CASSSSGVTDTQYF. In DNA form, the CDR3 reads TGTGCCAGCAGTTCTAGCGGGGTTACAGATACGCAGTATTTT.